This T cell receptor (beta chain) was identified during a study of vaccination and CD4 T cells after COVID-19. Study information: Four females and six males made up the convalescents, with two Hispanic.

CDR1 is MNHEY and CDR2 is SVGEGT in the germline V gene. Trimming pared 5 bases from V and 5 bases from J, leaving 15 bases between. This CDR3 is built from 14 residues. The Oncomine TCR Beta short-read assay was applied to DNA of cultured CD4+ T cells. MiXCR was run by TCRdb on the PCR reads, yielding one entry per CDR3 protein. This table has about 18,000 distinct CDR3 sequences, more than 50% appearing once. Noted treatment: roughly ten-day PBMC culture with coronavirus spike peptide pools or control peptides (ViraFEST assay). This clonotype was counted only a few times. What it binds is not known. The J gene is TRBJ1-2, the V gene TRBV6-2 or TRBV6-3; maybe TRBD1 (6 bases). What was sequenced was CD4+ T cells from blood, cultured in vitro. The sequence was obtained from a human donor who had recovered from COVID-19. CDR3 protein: CASSPGTLSYGYTF. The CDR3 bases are TGTGCCAGCAGTCCCGGGACACTCTCGTATGGCTACACCTTC.